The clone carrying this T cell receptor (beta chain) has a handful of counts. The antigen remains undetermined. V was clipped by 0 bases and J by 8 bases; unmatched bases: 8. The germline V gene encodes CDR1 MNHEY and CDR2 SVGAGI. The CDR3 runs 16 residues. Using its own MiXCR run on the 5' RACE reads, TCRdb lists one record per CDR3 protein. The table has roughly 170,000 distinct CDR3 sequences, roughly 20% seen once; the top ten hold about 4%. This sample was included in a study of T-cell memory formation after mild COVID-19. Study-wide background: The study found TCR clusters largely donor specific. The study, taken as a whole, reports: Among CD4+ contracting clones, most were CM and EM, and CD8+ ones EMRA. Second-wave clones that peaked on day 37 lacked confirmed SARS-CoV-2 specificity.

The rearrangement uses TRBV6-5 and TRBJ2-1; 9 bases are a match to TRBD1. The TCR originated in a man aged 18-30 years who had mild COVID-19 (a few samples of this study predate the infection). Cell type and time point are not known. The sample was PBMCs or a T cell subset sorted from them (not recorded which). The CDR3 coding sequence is TGTGCCAGCAGTTACTCAAGGGGACAGGGTACCGATGAGCAGTTCTTC. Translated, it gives CASSYSRGQGTDEQFF.